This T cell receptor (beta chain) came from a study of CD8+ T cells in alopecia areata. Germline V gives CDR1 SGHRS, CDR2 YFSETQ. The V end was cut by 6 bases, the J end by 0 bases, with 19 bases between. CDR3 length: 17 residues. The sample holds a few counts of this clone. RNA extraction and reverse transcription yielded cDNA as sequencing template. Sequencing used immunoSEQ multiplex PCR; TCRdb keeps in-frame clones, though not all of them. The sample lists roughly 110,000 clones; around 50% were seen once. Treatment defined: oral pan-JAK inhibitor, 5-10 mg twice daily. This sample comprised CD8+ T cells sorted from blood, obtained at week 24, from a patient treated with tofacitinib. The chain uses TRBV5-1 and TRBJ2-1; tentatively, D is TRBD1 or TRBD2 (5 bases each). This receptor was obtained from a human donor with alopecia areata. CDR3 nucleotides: TGCGCCAGCATCGCAGACCCTAGGGACGGCTCCTACAATGAGCAGTTCTTC. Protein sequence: CASIADPRDGSYNEQFF.